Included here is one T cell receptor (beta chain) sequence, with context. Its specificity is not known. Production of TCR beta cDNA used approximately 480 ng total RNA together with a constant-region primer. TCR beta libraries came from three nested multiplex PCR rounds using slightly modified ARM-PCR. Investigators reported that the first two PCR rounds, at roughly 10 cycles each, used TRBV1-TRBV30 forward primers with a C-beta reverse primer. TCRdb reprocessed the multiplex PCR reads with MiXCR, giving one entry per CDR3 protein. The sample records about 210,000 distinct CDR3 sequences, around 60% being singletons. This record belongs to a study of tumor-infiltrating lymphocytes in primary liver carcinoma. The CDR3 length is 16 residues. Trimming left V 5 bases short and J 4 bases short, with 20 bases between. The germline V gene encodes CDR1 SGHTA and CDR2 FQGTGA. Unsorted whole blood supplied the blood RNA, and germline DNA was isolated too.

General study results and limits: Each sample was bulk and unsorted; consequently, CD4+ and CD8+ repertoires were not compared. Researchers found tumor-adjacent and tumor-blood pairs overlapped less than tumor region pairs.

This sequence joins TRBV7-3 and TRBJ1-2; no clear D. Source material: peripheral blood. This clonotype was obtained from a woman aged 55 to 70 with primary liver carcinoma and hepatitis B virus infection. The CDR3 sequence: CASSPEEGLPIYGYTF. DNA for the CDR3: TGTGCCAGCAGCCCCGAAGAAGGGCTCCCCATCTATGGCTACACCTTC.